Sequencing of this T cell receptor (beta chain) was carried out in a study of blood T cell repertoires in COVID-19. Turning to the study itself: The United States, Italy and Spain provided the acute and convalescent COVID-19 samples.

The CDR3 length is 14 residues. The germline V and J ends were trimmed by 0 bases and 2 bases, with 7 bases remaining between them. Authors' processing steps: Scientists estimated how many nucleated cells there were by amplifying reference gene primers. Sequenced by immunoSEQ multiplex PCR; TCRdb stores in-frame clones only, minus some. That table gives V, J and clone size, and the DNA gave D and trimming. Of about 170,000 clones in the sample, about 86% are singletons; the top ten hold 7%. The TCR sequence derives from a woman of 80 years or more in a cohort sampled during active or convalescent COVID-19. Sequenced input: peripheral blood. The rearrangement joins TRBV23-1 to TRBJ1-1; D is undetermined. TRBV23-1 is an ORF for which the function is uncertain. The DNA for the CDR3 is TGCGCCAGCAGTCAATCCACATTTAACACTGAAGCTTTCTTT. Translating gives CASSQSTFNTEAFF.